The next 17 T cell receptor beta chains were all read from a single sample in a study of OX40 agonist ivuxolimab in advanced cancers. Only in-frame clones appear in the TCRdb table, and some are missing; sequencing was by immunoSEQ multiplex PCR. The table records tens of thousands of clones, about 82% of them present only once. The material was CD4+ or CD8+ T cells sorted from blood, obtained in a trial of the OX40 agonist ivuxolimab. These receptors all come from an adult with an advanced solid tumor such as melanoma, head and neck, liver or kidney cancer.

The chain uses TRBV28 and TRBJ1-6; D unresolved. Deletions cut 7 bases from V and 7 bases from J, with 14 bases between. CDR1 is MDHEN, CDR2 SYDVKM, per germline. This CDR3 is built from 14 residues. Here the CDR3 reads CASTRREQNSPLHF. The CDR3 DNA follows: TGTGCCAGCACCCGCCGGGAGCAGAATTCACCCCTCCACTTT. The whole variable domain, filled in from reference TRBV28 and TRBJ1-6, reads DVKVTQSSRYLVKRTGEKVFLECVQDMDHENMFWYRQDPGLGLRLIYFSYDVKMKEKGDIPEGYSVSREKKERFSLILESASTNQTSMYLCASTRREQNSPLHFGNGTRLTVT.

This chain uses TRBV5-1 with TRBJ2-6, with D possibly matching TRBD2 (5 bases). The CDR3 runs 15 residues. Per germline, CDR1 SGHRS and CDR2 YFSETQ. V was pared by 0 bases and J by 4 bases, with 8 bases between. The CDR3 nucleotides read TGCGCCAGCAGCTTGGGCGGGCGAGGGGCCAACGTCCTGACTTTC. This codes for CASSLGGRGANVLTF.

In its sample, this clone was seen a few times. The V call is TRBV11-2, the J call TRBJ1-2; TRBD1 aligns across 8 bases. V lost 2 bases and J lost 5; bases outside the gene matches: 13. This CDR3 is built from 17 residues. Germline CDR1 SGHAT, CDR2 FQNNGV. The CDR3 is CASSLIPLTGGRYGYTF. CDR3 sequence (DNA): TGTGCCAGCAGCTTAATCCCTCTAACAGGGGGGAGATATGGCTACACCTTC. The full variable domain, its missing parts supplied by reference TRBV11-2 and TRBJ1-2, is EAGVAQSPRYKIIEKRQSVAFWCNPISGHATLYWYQQILGQGPKLLIQFQNNGVVDDSQLPKDRFSAERLKGVDSTLKIQPAKLEDSAVYLCASSLIPLTGGRYGYTFGSGTRLTVV.

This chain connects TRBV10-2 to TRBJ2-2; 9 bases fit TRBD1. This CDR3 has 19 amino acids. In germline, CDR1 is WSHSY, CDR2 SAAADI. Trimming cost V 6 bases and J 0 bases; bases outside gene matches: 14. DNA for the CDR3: TGCGCCAGCAGACACCCGGTGGGACAGGGAAGGTCGAACACCGGGGAGCTGTTTTTT. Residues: CASRHPVGQGRSNTGELFF.

CDR3 DNA: TGTGCCAGCAGCCCGGGACCGATGAACACTGAAGCTTTCTTT. Amino acid sequence: CASSPGPMNTEAFF. This chain joins TRBV7-3 and TRBJ1-1, with D possibly being TRBD1 (5 bases). The CDR3 runs to 14 residues. V lost 5 bases to trimming and J lost 0 bases, with 10 bases between them. CDR1 is SGHTA and CDR2 is FQGTGA in the germline V gene.

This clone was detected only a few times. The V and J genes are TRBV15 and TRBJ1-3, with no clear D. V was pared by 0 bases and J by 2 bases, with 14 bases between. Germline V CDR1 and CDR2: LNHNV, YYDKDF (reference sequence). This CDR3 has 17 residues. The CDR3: CATSRDLRPTTGNTIYF. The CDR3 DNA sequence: TGTGCCACCAGCAGAGATCTAAGGCCAACTACTGGAAACACCATATATTTT.

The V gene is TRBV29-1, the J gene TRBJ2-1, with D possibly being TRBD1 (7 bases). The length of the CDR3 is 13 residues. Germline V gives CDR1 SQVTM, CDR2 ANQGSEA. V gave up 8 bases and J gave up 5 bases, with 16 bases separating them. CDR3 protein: CSHTAGGHNEQFF. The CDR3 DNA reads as TGCAGCCATACGGCAGGGGGGCACAATGAGCAGTTCTTC.

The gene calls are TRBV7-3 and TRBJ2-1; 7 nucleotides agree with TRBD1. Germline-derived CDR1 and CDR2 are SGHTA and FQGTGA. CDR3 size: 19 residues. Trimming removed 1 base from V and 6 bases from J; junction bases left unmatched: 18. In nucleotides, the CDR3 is TGTGCCAGCAGCTTAAGGGCCCCCACTGACAGGGTAGGAGGCAATGAGCAGTTCTTC. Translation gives CASSLRAPTDRVGGNEQFF.

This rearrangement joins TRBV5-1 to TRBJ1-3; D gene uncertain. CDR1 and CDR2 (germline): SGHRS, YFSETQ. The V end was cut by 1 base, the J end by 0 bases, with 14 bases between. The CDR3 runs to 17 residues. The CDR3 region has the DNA TGCGCCAGCAGCTTGATCGGCGCGGGCAACTCTGGAAACACCATATATTTT. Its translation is CASSLIGAGNSGNTIYF.

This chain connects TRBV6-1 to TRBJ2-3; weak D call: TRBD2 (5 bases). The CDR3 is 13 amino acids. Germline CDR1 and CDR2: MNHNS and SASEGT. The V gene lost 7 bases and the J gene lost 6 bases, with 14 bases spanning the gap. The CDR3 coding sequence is TGTGCCAGCATTGCGCGGGTTCAGGATACGCAGTATTTT. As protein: CASIARVQDTQYF.

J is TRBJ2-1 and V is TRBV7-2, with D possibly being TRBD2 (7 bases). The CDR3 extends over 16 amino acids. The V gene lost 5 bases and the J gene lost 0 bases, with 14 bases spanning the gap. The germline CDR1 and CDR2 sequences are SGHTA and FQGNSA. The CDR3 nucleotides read TGTGCCAGCAGCCCCAAGGGGGGGAGCTCCTACAATGAGCAGTTCTTC. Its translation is CASSPKGGSSYNEQFF.

Written as DNA, the CDR3 is TGTGCCAGCAGTGGGGCCCCCGCCCCGGGGGAGACCCAGTACTTC. This codes for CASSGAPAPGETQYF. V gene TRBV6-1 combines with J gene TRBJ2-5; weak D call: TRBD2 (5 bases). The V gene's germline CDR1 is MNHNS and CDR2 SASEGT. Trimming left V 4 bases short and J 5 bases short, with 17 bases between. The CDR3 consists of 15 residues.

CDR3 nucleotides: TGTGCCAGCAGCGTAGGCAGGGCTAGCACAGATACGCAGTATTTT. Translating it yields CASSVGRASTDTQYF. The V and J genes are TRBV9 and TRBJ2-3, with D perhaps matching TRBD1 (5 bases). The germline CDR1 and CDR2 sequences are SGDLS and YYNGEE. The CDR3 length is 15 residues. The germline V and J ends were trimmed by 0 bases and 0 bases, with 8 bases remaining between them.

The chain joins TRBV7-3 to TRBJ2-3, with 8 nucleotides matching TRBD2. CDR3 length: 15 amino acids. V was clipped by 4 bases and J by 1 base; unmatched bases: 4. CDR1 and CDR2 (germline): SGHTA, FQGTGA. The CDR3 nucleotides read TGTGCCAGCAGCTCCGGGGGGGCGGGCACAGATACGCAGTATTTT. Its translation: CASSSGGAGTDTQYF.

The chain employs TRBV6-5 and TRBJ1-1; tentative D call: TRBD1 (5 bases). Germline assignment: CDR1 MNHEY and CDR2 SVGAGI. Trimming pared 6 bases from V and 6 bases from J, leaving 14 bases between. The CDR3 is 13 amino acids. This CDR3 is CASRREGTAEAFF. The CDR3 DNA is TGTGCCAGCAGACGTGAGGGGACGGCTGAAGCTTTCTTT.

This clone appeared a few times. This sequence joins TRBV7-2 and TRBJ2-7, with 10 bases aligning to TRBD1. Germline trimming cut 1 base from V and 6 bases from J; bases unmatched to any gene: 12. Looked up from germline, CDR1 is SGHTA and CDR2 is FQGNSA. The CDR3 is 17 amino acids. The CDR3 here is CASSLEWDRGQSLEQYF. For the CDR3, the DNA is TGTGCCAGCAGCTTAGAATGGGACAGGGGTCAATCTCTCGAGCAGTACTTC.

The DNA of the CDR3 is TGTGCCAGCACCGATGGACAGACCGGGGAGCTGTTTTTT. Amino acids: CASTDGQTGELFF. The chain recombines TRBV28 with TRBJ2-2; TRBD1 might be the D (6 bases). V was cut by 7 bases and J by 5 bases, with 11 bases left in between. Germline values: CDR1 MDHEN, CDR2 SYDVKM. The CDR3 extends over 13 amino acids.